This TCR beta chain was obtained from a study of shared clonotypes between healthy human individuals. Whole-study results and caveats: In having few donors, the study represented limited genetic and exposure-history diversity. An effect of sequencing depth on clonotype sharing among donors was expected. Some naive CD4 clonotypes, around 5%, turned up in common across several donors.

TCRdb keeps only in-frame clones here, not all; method: immunoSEQ multiplex PCR. The data show about 710,000 clones, with 60% to 75% seen just once and around 2% held by the top ten. With regard to this clone: Its antigen is unidentified.

Germline V gene sequence: CDR1 MDHEN, CDR2 SYDVKM. With V trimmed by 10 bases and J by 0 bases, 13 bases remained unmatched. The CDR3 has 16 amino acids. Donors included only healthy HIV-negative adults lacking recent acute infections or vaccinations. The source material was memory CD4+ T cells sorted from blood. Documented subset: CD45RA-negative fraction. The chain recombines TRBV28 with TRBJ1-1; 8 bases agree with TRBD1. The clonotype was recovered from a woman under 40 in good health. The CDR3 DNA sequence: TGTGCCATCACAGGGGGAAAGGGCTGGATGAACACTGAAGCTTTCTTT. Translated, it gives CAITGGKGWMNTEAFF.